This T cell receptor (beta chain) was recorded in a study of T cell responses to AZD1222 COVID-19 vaccine (dated by TCRdb to the early 2020s). Regarding the complete study: A total of approximately 250 trial participants underwent TCR sequencing, of whom about 210 had received two doses of AZD1222 and about 26 had received two doses of the MenACWY control vaccine. Trial participants were enrolled by age into 18-55, 56-69 and 70-plus year subgroups, with roughly 160, 29 and 62 TCR-sequenced participants respectively. On the study overall, not on this receptor specifically: Only five to seven AZD1222 recipients were SARS-CoV-2 seropositive at baseline, limiting conclusions about previously exposed vaccinees. After two AZD1222 doses, both the breadth and the depth of spike-specific TCRs were significantly higher than at day 0 and than in MenACWY recipients. Reportedly, almost half of the unique spike-specific TCRs recognized epitopes lying outside the regions that are mutated in the B.1.351 and B.1.1.7 variants. The 56-69-year group was small, and its depth increase did not reach significance, likely because of low power. Participants were mostly white British, with more females than males. The authors suggested clonal diversity may have been underestimated. The vaccine-associated CD4 TCRs covered the entire spike protein, and the dominant responses fell in regions 160-218 and 743-854. Because no day 14 peak-response samples were available, repertoires were characterized only after the peak T cell response.

The time point label, read with the paper, signifies: about 28 days (+/-7) after the second vaccine dose. Because spike-specific TCR depth and breadth did not differ between the two schedules, AZD1222 recipients who got a second dose at roughly 4 weeks were pooled with those who got a second dose at roughly 12 weeks. Samples from vaccinated people were obtained from the UK trials COV001 and COV002, which included a single-blind randomized controlled phase 2/3 trial of AZD1222 (ChAdOx1 nCoV-19) in healthy adults. For TCRbeta chain sequencing, PBMC samples were collected from trial participants at day 0 and at day 28 after the second dose. As to this clone: Its antigen specificity is not known. The record has no base qualities; no much larger clone is one base away.

The CDR3 regions of human TCRbeta chains were analyzed by immunosequencing. The paper's processing steps were these. Repertoire TCRs were matched against a reference library of SARS-CoV-2-specific TCRs generated with the MIRA antigen-specificity platform. Breadth meant the fraction of unique TCRs that were SARS-CoV-2-associated, whereas depth meant the fraction of total T cells that were SARS-CoV-2-associated. Each spike-specific TCR was assigned to its reactive spike region and to a CD4 or CD8 class using the MIRA data. Log10-transformed breadth and depth values were compared by one-way ANOVA with Sidak's multiple comparisons tests. Imported from immuneACCESS, the table was reduced by TCRdb to in-frame sequences with V and J called. These copies leave out some clones; in studies compared against another copy, an unresolved V gene accounts for under half, and the cause of the remainder is not known. The V and J calls and the clone size are those of that table, but D and trimming were determined from the DNA. This sample is represented by 85,000 to 90,000 clones; 85% to 90% of them were singletons. In total, the top ten clones hold just under 5% of the sample.

The starting material was peripheral blood, obtained 28 days after the second AZD1222 dose. The origin of this receptor is an adult who received the AZD1222 COVID-19 vaccine.

CDR3 protein: CATSRIQGGSGNTIYF. The sequenced DNA: TGTGCCACCAGCAGAATACAGGGGGGCTCTGGAAACACCATATATTTT. The V gene is TRBV15 and the J gene is TRBJ1-3, with 8 bases in between that match TRBD1. The CDR3 has 16 amino acids, counting the end cysteine and phenylalanine. The sequence is cut down to CDR3 DNA, 48 bases in frame from base 1. The germline V and J ends show losses of 2 bases and 0 bases respectively, and no gene match explains 3 bases of the junction. Sequences LNHNV (CDR1) and YYDKDF (CDR2) are obtained from the germline V gene (reference sequence).